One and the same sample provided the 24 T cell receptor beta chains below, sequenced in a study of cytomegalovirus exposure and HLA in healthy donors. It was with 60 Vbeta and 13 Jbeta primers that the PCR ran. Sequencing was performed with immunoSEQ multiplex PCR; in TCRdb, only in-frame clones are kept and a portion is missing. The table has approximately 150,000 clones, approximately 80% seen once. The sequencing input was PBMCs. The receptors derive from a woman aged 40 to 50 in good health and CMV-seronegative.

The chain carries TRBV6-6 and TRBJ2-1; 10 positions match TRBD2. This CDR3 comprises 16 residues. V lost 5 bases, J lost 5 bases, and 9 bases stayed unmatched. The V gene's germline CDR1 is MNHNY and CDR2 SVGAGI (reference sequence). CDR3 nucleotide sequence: TGTGCCAGCAGTCCGCCACAGCGGGGGGGAAACAATGAGCAGTTCTTC. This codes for CASSPPQRGGNNEQFF.

CDR3 sequence reads: CASCAFSSYNEQFF. For the CDR3, the DNA is TGTGCCAGCTGCGCGTTTAGCTCCTACAATGAGCAGTTCTTC. The chain carries TRBV27 and TRBJ2-1; D is unclear. Germline CDR1 and CDR2: MNHEY and SMNVEV (reference sequence). This CDR3 spans 14 amino acids. V was shortened by 8 bases and J by 0 bases, with 11 bases between the two germline ends.

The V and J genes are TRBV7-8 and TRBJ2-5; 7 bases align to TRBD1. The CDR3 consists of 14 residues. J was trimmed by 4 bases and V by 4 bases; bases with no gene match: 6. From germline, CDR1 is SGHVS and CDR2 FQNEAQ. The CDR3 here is CASSSRDRLETQYF. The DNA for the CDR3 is TGTGCCAGCAGCTCAAGGGACAGACTAGAGACCCAGTACTTC.

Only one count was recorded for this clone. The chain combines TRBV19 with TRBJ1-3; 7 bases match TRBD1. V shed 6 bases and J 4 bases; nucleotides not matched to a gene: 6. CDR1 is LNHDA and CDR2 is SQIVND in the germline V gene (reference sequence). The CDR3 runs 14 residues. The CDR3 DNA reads TGTGCCAGTAGGGCTGCGGGACAGGGAAACACCATATATTTT. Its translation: CASRAAGQGNTIYF.

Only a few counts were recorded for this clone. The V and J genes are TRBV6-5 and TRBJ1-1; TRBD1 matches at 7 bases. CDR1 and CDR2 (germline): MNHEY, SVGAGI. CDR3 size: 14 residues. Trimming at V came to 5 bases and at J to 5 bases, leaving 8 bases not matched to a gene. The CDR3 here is CASSTKQGRTEAFF. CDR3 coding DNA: TGTGCCAGCAGTACTAAACAGGGGAGGACTGAAGCTTTCTTT.

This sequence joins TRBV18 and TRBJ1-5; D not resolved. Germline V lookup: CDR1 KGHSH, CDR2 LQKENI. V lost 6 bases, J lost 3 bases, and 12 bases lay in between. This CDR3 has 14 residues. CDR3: CASSTGSYNQPQHF. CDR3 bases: TGTGCCAGCTCTACCGGTAGCTACAATCAGCCCCAGCATTTT.

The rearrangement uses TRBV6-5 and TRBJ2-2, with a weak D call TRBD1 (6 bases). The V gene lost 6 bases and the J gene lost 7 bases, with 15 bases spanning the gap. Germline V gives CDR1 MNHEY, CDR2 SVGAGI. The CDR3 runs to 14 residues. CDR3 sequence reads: CASSRTGSGGELFF. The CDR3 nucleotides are TGTGCCAGCAGCCGCACAGGGAGCGGCGGGGAGCTGTTTTTT.

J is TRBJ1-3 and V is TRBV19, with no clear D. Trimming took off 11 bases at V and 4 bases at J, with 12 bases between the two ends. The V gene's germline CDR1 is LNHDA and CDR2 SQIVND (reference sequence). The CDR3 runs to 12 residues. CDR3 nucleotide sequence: TGTGCCTCAGGACTCGAGGGAAACACCATATATTTT. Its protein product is CASGLEGNTIYF.

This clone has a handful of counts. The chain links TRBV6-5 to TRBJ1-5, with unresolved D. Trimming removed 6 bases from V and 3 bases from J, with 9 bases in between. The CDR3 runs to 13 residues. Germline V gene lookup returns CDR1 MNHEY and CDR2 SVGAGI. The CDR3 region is CASRGEINQPQHF. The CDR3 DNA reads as TGTGCCAGCAGAGGAGAAATCAATCAGCCCCAGCATTTT.

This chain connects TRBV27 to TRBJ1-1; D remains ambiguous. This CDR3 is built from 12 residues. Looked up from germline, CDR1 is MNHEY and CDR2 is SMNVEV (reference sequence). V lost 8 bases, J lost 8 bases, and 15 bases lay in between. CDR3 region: CASGVAREEAFF. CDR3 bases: TGTGCCAGCGGAGTGGCAAGAGAGGAAGCTTTCTTT.

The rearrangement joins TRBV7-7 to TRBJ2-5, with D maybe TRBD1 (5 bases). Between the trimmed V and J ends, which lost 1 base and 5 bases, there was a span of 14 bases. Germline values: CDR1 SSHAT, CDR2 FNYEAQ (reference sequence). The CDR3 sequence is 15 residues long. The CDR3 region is CASSLDAGKAETQYF. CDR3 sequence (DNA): TGTGCCAGCAGCTTAGACGCAGGGAAGGCGGAGACCCAGTACTTC. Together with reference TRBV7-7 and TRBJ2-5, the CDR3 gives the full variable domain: GAGVSQSPRYKVTKRGQDVTLRCDPISSHATLYWYQQALGQGPEFLTYFNYEAQPDKSGLPSDRFSAERPEGSISTLTIQRTEQRDSAMYRCASSLDAGKAETQYFGPGTRLLVL.

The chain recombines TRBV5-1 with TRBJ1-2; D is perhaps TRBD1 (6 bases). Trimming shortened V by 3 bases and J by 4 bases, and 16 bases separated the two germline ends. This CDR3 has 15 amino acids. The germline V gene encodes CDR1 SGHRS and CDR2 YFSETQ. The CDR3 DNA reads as TGCGCCAGCAGCTCCGGACAGACTGGAATCTATGGCTACACCTTC. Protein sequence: CASSSGQTGIYGYTF.

The CDR3: CASSKTRLGRNGEQFF. CDR3 bases: TGTGCCAGCAGCAAAACGAGGCTGGGGAGGAACGGTGAGCAGTTCTTC. The V gene is TRBV7-2, the J gene TRBJ2-1, with a tentative D call TRBD2 (6 bases). Germline-derived CDR1 and CDR2 are SGHTA and FQGNSA. The CDR3 length is 16 residues. Trimming cost V 5 bases and J 9 bases, with 23 bases left between them. Full variable domain (remainder filled in from reference TRBV7-2 and TRBJ2-1): GAGVSQSPSNKVTEKGKDVELRCDPISGHTALYWYRQSLGQGLEFLIYFQGNSAPDKSGLPSDRFSAERTGGSVSTLTIQRTQQEDSAVYLCASSKTRLGRNGEQFFGPGTRLTVL.

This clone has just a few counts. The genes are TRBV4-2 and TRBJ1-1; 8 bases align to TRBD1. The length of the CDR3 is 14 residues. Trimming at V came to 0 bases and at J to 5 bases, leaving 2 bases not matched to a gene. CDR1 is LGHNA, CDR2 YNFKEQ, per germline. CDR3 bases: TGTGCCAGCAGCCAAGAACAGGGGGAAACTGAAGCTTTCTTT. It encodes CASSQEQGETEAFF.

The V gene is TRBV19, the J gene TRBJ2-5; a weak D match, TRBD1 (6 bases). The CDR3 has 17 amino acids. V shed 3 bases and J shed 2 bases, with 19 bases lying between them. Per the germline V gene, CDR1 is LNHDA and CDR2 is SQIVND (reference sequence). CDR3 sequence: CASSISSGDRSQETQYF. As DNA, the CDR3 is TGTGCCAGTAGTATCAGCTCCGGCGACAGGTCACAAGAGACCCAGTACTTC. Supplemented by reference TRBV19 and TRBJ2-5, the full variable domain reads DGGITQSPKYLFRKEGQNVTLSCEQNLNHDAMYWYRQDPGQGLRLIYYSQIVNDFQKGDIAEGYSVSREKKESFPLTVTSAQKNPTAFYLCASSISSGDRSQETQYFGPGTRLLVL.

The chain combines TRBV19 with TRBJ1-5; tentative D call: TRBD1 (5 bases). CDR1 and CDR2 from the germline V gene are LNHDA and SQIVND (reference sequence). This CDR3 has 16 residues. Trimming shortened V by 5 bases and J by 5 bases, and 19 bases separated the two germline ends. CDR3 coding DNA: TGTGCCAGTAGTCCCTACGGGGGAGTCGGAGATCAGCCCCAGCATTTT. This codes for CASSPYGGVGDQPQHF.

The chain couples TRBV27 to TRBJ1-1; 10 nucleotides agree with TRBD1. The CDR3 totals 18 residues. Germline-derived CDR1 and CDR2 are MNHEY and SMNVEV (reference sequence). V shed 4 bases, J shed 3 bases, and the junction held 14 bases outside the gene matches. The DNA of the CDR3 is TGTGCCAGCAGTTCGCTCGGACAGGGGGTTAGTCGGCACACTGAAGCTTTCTTT. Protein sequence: CASSSLGQGVSRHTEAFF.

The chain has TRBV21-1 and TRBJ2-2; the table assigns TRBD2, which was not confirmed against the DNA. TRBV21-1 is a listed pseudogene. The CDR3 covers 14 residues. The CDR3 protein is CASSKDWGGGELFF. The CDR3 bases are TGTGCCAGCAGCAAAGATTGGGGGGGCGGGGAGCTGTTTTTT.

The CDR3 protein is CAISPGQGSGYTF. CDR3 nucleotides: TGTGCCATCAGCCCGGGACAGGGCTCTGGCTACACCTTC. The chain has TRBV10-3 and TRBJ1-2; 9 nucleotides align to TRBD1. Germline-derived CDR1 and CDR2 are ENHRY and SYGVKD. The trim removed 6 bases at V and 7 bases at J, leaving 6 bases unmatched. CDR3 length: 13 residues.

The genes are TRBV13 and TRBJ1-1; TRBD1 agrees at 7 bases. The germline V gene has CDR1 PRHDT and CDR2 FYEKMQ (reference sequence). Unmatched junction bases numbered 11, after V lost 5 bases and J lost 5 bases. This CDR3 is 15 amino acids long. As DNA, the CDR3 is TGTGCCAGCAGCCACCCGACATCGACAGGGACTGAAGCTTTCTTT. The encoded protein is CASSHPTSTGTEAFF.

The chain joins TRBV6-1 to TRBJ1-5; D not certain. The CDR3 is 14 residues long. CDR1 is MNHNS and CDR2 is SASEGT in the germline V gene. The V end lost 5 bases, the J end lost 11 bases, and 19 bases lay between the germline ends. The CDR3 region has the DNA TGTGCCAGCAGTTCGTCGACGGGGTCCGAGGCCCAGCATTTT. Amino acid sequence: CASSSSTGSEAQHF.

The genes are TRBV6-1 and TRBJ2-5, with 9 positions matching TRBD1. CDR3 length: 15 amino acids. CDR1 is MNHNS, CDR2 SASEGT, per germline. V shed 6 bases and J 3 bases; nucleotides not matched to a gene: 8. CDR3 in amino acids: CASRLKWTGEETQYF. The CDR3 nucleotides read TGTGCCAGCAGACTCAAATGGACAGGGGAAGAGACCCAGTACTTC.

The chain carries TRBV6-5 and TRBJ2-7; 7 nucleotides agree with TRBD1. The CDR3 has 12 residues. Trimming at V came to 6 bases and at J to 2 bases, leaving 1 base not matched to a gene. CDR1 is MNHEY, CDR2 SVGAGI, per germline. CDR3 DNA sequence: TGTGCCAGCAGCGGGACAGCCTACGAGCAGTACTTC. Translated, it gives CASSGTAYEQYF.

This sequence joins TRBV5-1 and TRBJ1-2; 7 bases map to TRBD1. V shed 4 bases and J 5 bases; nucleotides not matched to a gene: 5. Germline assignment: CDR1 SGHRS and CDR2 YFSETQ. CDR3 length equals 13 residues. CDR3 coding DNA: TGCGCCAGCAGCGAACAGGGGTGGTATGGCTACACCTTC. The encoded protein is CASSEQGWYGYTF.